The clone carrying this TCR beta chain has a count of ten or more. What it recognizes is unknown. Looked up from germline, CDR1 is MNHEY and CDR2 is SMNVEV (reference sequence). Trimming cost V 3 bases and J 7 bases; bases outside gene matches: 6. This CDR3 is 14 amino acids long. This record comes from a study of T cell repertoires in cytomegalovirus infection. Overall study context: Peptides in the study included HLA-C-restricted and HLA-B-restricted CMV epitopes.

TCRdb re-called the reads with MiXCR, one entry per CDR3 protein. This sample has hundreds of thousands of distinct CDR3 sequences, with around 29% found just once. The origin of this receptor is a human donor in good health (CMV status not recorded). Some clones in this sample may be carry-over from other donors' samples. The specimen was cultured CD8+ T cells from PBMCs, collected from culture after CMV antigen stimulation. This chain connects TRBV27 to TRBJ1-5, with 7 nucleotides matching TRBD1. DNA for the CDR3: TGTGCCAGCAGTTTTGGACAGGTAGGACAGCCCCAGCATTTT. Translating gives CASSFGQVGQPQHF.